This TCR beta chain was sequenced during a study of blood T cells in healthy people across ages. Donors were healthy Caucasian individuals from Russia aged about 6 to 100. Samples each had at least 5.5 micrograms of total RNA extracted. Germline CDR1 reads MNHNS; CDR2 reads SASEGT. This CDR3 has 13 amino acids. With V trimmed by 6 bases and J by 6 bases, 6 bases remained unmatched. The study's findings and limits: Diversity figures derived from one million T cells were judged to underestimate the true value.

Primed by a sample-barcoded 5' primer and a J-beta primer mix, a second PCR proceeded for roughly 6 to 12 cycles. TCRdb called the 5' RACE reads again in MiXCR, with one record for every CDR3 protein. The table has about a million distinct CDR3 sequences, under 40% seen once; the top ten hold 10% to 15%. This clonotype came up a few times. Its antigen is not identified. This TCR was recovered from a man aged 18 to 29 in good health. The V and J genes are TRBV6-1 and TRBJ2-7, with 9 bases lining up with TRBD1. The specimen sequenced was blood. DNA of the CDR3: TGTGCCAGCAGAACCGGGACAGGGATCGAGCAGTACTTC. This translates into CASRTGTGIEQYF.